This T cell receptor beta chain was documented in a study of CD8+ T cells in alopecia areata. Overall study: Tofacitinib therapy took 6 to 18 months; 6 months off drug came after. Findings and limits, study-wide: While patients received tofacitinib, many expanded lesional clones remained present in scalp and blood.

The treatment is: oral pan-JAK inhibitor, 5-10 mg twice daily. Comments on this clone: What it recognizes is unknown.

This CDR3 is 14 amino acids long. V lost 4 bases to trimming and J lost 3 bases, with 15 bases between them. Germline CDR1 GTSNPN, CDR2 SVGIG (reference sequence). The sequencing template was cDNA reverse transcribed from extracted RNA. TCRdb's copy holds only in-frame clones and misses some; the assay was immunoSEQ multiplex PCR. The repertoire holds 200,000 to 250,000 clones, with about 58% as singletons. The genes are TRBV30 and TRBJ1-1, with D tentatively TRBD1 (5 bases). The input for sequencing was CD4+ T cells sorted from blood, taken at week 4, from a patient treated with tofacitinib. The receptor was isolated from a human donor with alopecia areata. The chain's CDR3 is CAWKPSGHYTEAFF. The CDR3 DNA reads TGTGCCTGGAAACCCTCCGGACATTACACTGAAGCTTTCTTT.